These T cell receptor beta chains were read from a single sample in a study of cytomegalovirus exposure and HLA in healthy donors. Data came from immunoSEQ multiplex PCR; TCRdb stores just in-frame clones and leaves some out. The sample has 150,000 to 200,000 clones, about 73% seen once. The sequencing input was PBMCs. These receptors were taken from a woman aged 40-49 years in good health and CMV-seronegative. Both conserved end residues are part of each CDR3. D genes are given only for firm matches. Size is omitted from some rows. Given values are once, few, many or a class for expanded clones.

abundance,j_gene,d_gene,v_gene,CDR3aa,CDR3nt
.,TRBJ1-2,.,TRBV19,CASSAEAARNYGYTF,TGTGCCAGTAGTGCGGAGGCAGCGAGAAACTATGGCTACACCTTC
once,TRBJ2-7,TRBD2,TRBV2,CASSPFGGGVAEQYF,TGTGCCAGCAGTCCCTTTGGCGGGGGGGTTGCCGAGCAGTACTTC
few,TRBJ1-2,TRBD1,TRBV28,CASSPPDRSFYGYTF,TGTGCCAGCAGTCCCCCGGACAGGTCTTTCTATGGCTACACCTTC
.,TRBJ1-4,TRBD1,TRBV5-6,CASSRYRGPNNEKLFF,TGTGCCAGCAGCAGATACAGGGGGCCTAATAATGAAAAACTGTTTTTT
few,TRBJ2-3,TRBD2,TRBV7-2,CASSSLAGAGDTQYF,TGTGCCAGCAGCTCCCTAGCGGGGGCGGGAGATACGCAGTATTTT
.,TRBJ1-1,.,TRBV7-3,CASSGQPNTEAFF,TGTGCCAGCAGCGGACAACCGAACACTGAAGCTTTCTTT
.,TRBJ1-5,.,TRBV28,CASSFFRVGNQPQHF,TGTGCCAGCAGTTTCTTCAGGGTGGGCAATCAGCCCCAGCATTTT
.,TRBJ1-4,.,TRBV6-5,CASSYSTSPGEKLFF,TGTGCCAGCAGTTACTCGACATCTCCCGGAGAAAAACTGTTTTTT
.,TRBJ1-4,.,TRBV18,CASSPYDRRFAKLFF,TGTGCCAGCTCACCATACGACAGGAGATTTGCAAAACTGTTTTTT
.,TRBJ2-7,.,TRBV7-8,CASSLARTASYEQYF,TGTGCCAGCAGCTTAGCAAGGACTGCCTCCTACGAGCAGTACTTC
.,TRBJ1-1,.,TRBV18,CASSPERNTEAFF,TGTGCCAGCTCACCGGAGCGGAACACTGAAGCTTTCTTT
.,TRBJ2-6,TRBD1,TRBV5-1,CASNRQGTGANVLTF,TGCGCCAGCAACAGACAGGGGACTGGGGCCAACGTCCTGACTTTC
.,TRBJ1-2,.,TRBV5-1,CASWTGNYEGYTF,TGCGCCAGTTGGACGGGGAACTATGAAGGCTACACCTTC
.,TRBJ2-1,TRBD2,TRBV5-4,CASSIPSGGADEQFF,TGTGCCAGCAGCATACCTAGCGGGGGGGCCGATGAGCAGTTCTTC
.,TRBJ1-5,.,TRBV4-2,CASSLREEYSNQPQHF,TGTGCCAGCAGCCTACGGGAGGAATATAGCAATCAGCCCCAGCATTTT
.,TRBJ1-2,.,TRBV19,CASSIKENYGYTF,TGTGCCAGTAGTATTAAGGAGAACTATGGCTACACCTTC
.,TRBJ1-5,.,TRBV5-4,CASSAGAGREQPQHF,TGTGCCAGCAGCGCCGGGGCAGGGCGGGAACAGCCCCAGCATTTT
.,TRBJ1-1,.,TRBV14,CASSPQGTEAFF,TGTGCCAGCAGCCCCCAGGGCACTGAAGCTTTCTTT
.,TRBJ1-2,.,TRBV7-2,CASSLRGGGNYGYTF,TGTGCCAGCAGCTTAAGGGGAGGGGGTAACTATGGCTACACCTTC
.,TRBJ2-7,TRBD1,TRBV6-5,CASSYSGTGGLGEQYF,TGTGCCAGCAGTTACTCGGGGACAGGGGGACTGGGGGAGCAGTACTTC
.,TRBJ1-1,TRBD1,TRBV19,CASSIFEGDRDSEAFF,TGTGCCAGTAGTATATTTGAGGGGGACAGGGACTCTGAAGCTTTCTTT
.,TRBJ1-2,.,TRBV7-9,CASSLASNYGYTF,TGTGCCAGCAGCTTAGCTTCGAACTATGGCTACACCTTC
.,TRBJ2-3,TRBD2,TRBV4-1,CASSQVGGGTDTQYF,TGCGCCAGCAGCCAAGTAGGCGGGGGGACAGATACGCAGTATTTT